The 23 T cell receptor beta chains in this list originate from one sample, sequenced in a study of PD-1 blockade in classical Hodgkin lymphoma. As to time point: cycle 4 day 1 (C4D1), after 6 weeks of nivolumab. There was relapse after autologous stem cell transplantation in every patient, and there was variation in brentuximab vedotin exposure. Using immunoSEQ multiplex PCR, the repertoire was profiled, and TCRdb retains in-frame clones only, with some absent. The sample holds over 85,000 clones, 90% to 95% seen once. The specimen was peripheral blood mononuclear cells (PBMCs), collected before the fourth cycle of nivolumab. The source of these receptors is a human donor with classical Hodgkin lymphoma.

The J gene is TRBJ2-7, the V gene TRBV19; D call uncertain. CDR3 size: 14 residues. Trimming pared 1 base from V and 2 bases from J, leaving 9 bases between. Germline CDR1 reads LNHDA; CDR2 reads SQIVND (reference sequence). The CDR3 region has the DNA TGTGCCAGTAGTATAGGTGTCAGTACCTACGAGCAGTACTTC. Encoded protein: CASSIGVSTYEQYF.

The chain carries TRBV10-3 and TRBJ2-7; D is unresolved. V dropped 6 bases and J dropped 0 bases, with 9 bases sitting between them. Germline V lookup: CDR1 ENHRY, CDR2 SYGVKD. The CDR3 consists of 13 residues. The CDR3: CAISVDNSYEQYF. CDR3 nucleotide sequence: TGTGCCATCAGCGTAGACAACTCCTACGAGCAGTACTTC.

This rearrangement joins TRBV30 to TRBJ2-2; TRBD1 matches at 12 bases. In germline, CDR1 is GTSNPN, CDR2 SVGIG (reference sequence). V lost 8 bases to trimming and J lost 4 bases; unmatched junction nucleotides: 11. The CDR3 spans 16 residues. The CDR3 is CAAKPGQGALTGELFF. CDR3 coding DNA: TGTGCCGCTAAACCGGGACAGGGGGCCCTCACCGGGGAGCTGTTTTTT.

The chain has TRBV5-6 and TRBJ2-3, with 8 positions matching TRBD1. Germline CDR1 SGHDT, CDR2 YYEEEE. The CDR3 runs to 18 residues. V lost 4 bases to trimming and J lost 0 bases; unmatched junction nucleotides: 13. In DNA form, the CDR3 reads TGTGCCAGCAGCCCGGGACAGGCCGTACTCCTAAGCACAGATACGCAGTATTTT. Amino acid sequence: CASSPGQAVLLSTDTQYF. Drawing the rest from reference TRBV5-6 and TRBJ2-3, the complete variable domain is DAGVTQSPTHLIKTRGQQVTLRCSPKSGHDTVSWYQQALGQGPQFIFQYYEEEERQRGNFPDRFSGHQFPNYSSELNVNALLLGDSALYLCASSPGQAVLLSTDTQYFGPGTRLTVL.

The chain is built from TRBV4-2 and TRBJ1-4; D may be TRBD1 (5 bases). Germline values: CDR1 LGHNA, CDR2 YNFKEQ. The CDR3 is made up of 15 amino acids. V was pared by 0 bases and J by 8 bases, with 13 bases between. The CDR3 DNA reads TGTGCCAGCAGCCAAGAGGACACGGGGAAGGAAAAACTGTTTTTT. This gives the protein CASSQEDTGKEKLFF.

This chain links TRBV19 with TRBJ1-2; D is perhaps TRBD1 (5 bases). From germline, CDR1 is LNHDA and CDR2 SQIVND (reference sequence). The CDR3 is 13 residues long. V lost 5 bases, J lost 0 bases, and 7 bases lay in between. The CDR3 region has the DNA TGTGCCAGTAGTTGGGGGACTAACTATGGCTACACCTTC. It encodes CASSWGTNYGYTF.

J is TRBJ2-1 and V is TRBV6-5; TRBD2 matches 8 bases. Per germline, CDR1 MNHEY and CDR2 SVGAGI. CDR3 size: 16 residues. J was trimmed by 6 bases and V by 1 base; bases with no gene match: 8. The CDR3 is CASSYFPAGGPNEQFF. The CDR3 region has the DNA TGTGCCAGCAGTTACTTTCCGGCGGGAGGCCCCAATGAGCAGTTCTTC.

The CDR3 bases are TGCAGCGTCTCCGCACGTTCACAGGGTCGGACTGAAGCTTTCTTT. Its protein is CSVSARSQGRTEAFF. J is TRBJ1-1 and V is TRBV29-1; D might be TRBD1 (6 bases). CDR1 and CDR2 from the germline V gene are SQVTM and ANQGSEA. This CDR3 spans 15 amino acids. Trimming took 6 bases from V and 5 from J, leaving 22 bases between them.

The chain joins TRBV28 to TRBJ2-7; D call uncertain. V lost 2 bases, J lost 7 bases, and 21 bases lay in between. Germline V gives CDR1 MDHEN, CDR2 SYDVKM. The CDR3 is made up of 16 amino acids. CDR3 sequence reads: CASSLPSAGPSDEQYF. DNA of the CDR3: TGTGCCAGCAGTTTACCCTCGGCAGGCCCCTCTGATGAGCAGTACTTC.

In the case of this clone: Germline is not matched at one junction end, which may reflect a read error. V and J are TRBV7-9 and TRBJ2-1, with 9 bases identical to TRBD2. The CDR3 runs to 12 residues. Germline V CDR1 and CDR2: SEHNR, FQNEAQ (reference sequence). CDR3 amino acids: CASSLIPSGVIF. CDR3 coding DNA: TGTGCCAGCAGCTTAATTCCTAGCGGGGTAATCTTC.

This clone was recorded once. This sequence joins TRBV28 and TRBJ1-5; a possible D gene is TRBD1 (6 bases). CDR3 length: 14 amino acids. The germline CDR1 and CDR2 sequences are MDHEN and SYDVKM. V shed 5 bases and J shed 0 bases, with 8 bases lying between them. CDR3 residues: CASSQTGSNQPQHF. The DNA of the CDR3 is TGTGCCAGCAGTCAGACAGGTAGCAATCAGCCCCAGCATTTT.

CDR3 protein: CASSLRQGARGDTQYF. CDR3 bases: TGTGCCAGCTCACTACGACAGGGGGCGCGAGGAGATACGCAGTATTTT. The chain combines TRBV18 with TRBJ2-3, with TRBD1 matching 10 bases. V gave up 4 bases and J gave up 5 bases; unmatched junction bases: 9. CDR1 and CDR2 (germline): KGHSH, LQKENI. The CDR3 contains 16 residues.

This clone came up once. This chain links TRBV28 with TRBJ2-1; D is uncertain. Trimming removed 9 bases at V and 9 bases at J, with 18 bases between. CDR1 MDHEN and CDR2 SYDVKM come from the germline V gene. CDR3 size: 13 residues. This chain's CDR3 is CASAGTYGGEQFF. In DNA form, the CDR3 reads TGTGCCAGTGCCGGAACGTATGGTGGTGAGCAGTTCTTC.

V is TRBV19 and J is TRBJ1-1; D gene uncertain. Germline values: CDR1 LNHDA, CDR2 SQIVND (reference sequence). The CDR3 runs to 14 residues. The V and J ends lost 1 base and 2 bases respectively, with 8 bases between them. This CDR3 is CASSIGQPNTEAFF. In DNA, the CDR3 is TGTGCCAGTAGTATAGGGCAGCCAAACACTGAAGCTTTCTTT.

V usage is TRBV19 and J usage is TRBJ2-1, with D unclear. CDR1 LNHDA and CDR2 SQIVND come from the germline V gene (reference sequence). Trimming took off 3 bases at V and 8 bases at J, with 5 bases between the two ends. This CDR3 region has 11 residues. CDR3 DNA: TGTGCCAGTAGTATCTTTGATGAGCAGTTCTTC. It translates to CASSIFDEQFF.

This chain connects TRBV7-9 to TRBJ2-5, with 8 nucleotides matching TRBD1. The germline V gene encodes CDR1 SEHNR and CDR2 FQNEAQ (reference sequence). J lost 0 bases, V lost 4 bases, and 7 bases had no gene match. The CDR3 totals 16 residues. The CDR3 spells CASSSVQTGDQETQYF. The DNA for the CDR3 is TGTGCCAGCAGCTCCGTCCAGACAGGGGACCAAGAGACCCAGTACTTC.

The table lists this clone with a count of one. CDR3 sequence reads: CAISEWTGIYGYTF. The CDR3, as DNA: TGTGCCATCAGTGAATGGACAGGGATCTATGGCTACACCTTC. The chain links TRBV10-3 to TRBJ1-2; 8 bases match TRBD1. The CDR3 length is 14 residues. The J segment lost 4 bases and the V segment lost 3 bases, leaving 4 bases of the junction unmatched. Germline CDR1 and CDR2: ENHRY and SYGVKD.

The chain uses TRBV20-1 and TRBJ2-3; possibly TRBD2 for D (5 bases). V was pared by 3 bases and J by 5 bases, with 6 bases between. CDR3 length: 11 amino acids. CDR1 is DFQATT, CDR2 SNEGSKA, per germline (reference sequence). DNA of the CDR3: TGCAGTGCTAGGGCGGGAGATACGCAGTATTTT. Amino acids: CSARAGDTQYF.

The chain is built from TRBV11-3 and TRBJ2-6; no firm D call. Trimming took 0 bases from V and 5 from J, leaving 5 bases between them. The CDR3 covers 14 residues. Germline lookup yields CDR1 SGHNT and CDR2 YENEEA. In DNA form, the CDR3 reads TGTGCCAGCAGCTTAGACAATAGGGCCAACGTCCTGACTTTC. Translating gives CASSLDNRANVLTF.

Remarks on this clone: The junction does not match germline at one end; this may be a read error. V usage is TRBV5-1 and J usage is TRBJ2-1; 7 bases agree with TRBD2. This CDR3 is built from 11 residues. Germline CDR1 SGHRS, CDR2 YFSETQ. The CDR3 coding sequence is TGCGCCAGCAGCCGGACTAGGAGCAGGATCTTC. This codes for CASSRTRSRIF.

This clone was picked up a small number of times. This chain uses TRBV5-6 with TRBJ1-2; 7 bases match TRBD1. This CDR3 is 14 amino acids long. Germline V gene sequence: CDR1 SGHDT, CDR2 YYEEEE. After removal of 4 bases from V and 6 bases from J, the junction contained 9 bases not matched to a gene. The CDR3 loop reads CASSADRWWNGYTF. The DNA of the CDR3 is TGTGCCAGCAGCGCGGACAGGTGGTGGAATGGCTACACCTTC.

The chain employs TRBV2 and TRBJ1-1; possibly TRBD1 for D (5 bases). Germline CDR1 SNHLY, CDR2 FYNNEI. Trimming pared 0 bases from V and 0 bases from J, leaving 14 bases between. CDR3 length: 17 amino acids. The CDR3 sequence is CASSEASRVLMNTEAFF. Here the CDR3 DNA reads TGTGCCAGCAGTGAAGCGTCCAGGGTTCTGATGAACACTGAAGCTTTCTTT.

This CDR3 reads CASSLSTGNQNYGYTF. The DNA for the CDR3 is TGCGCCAGCAGCTTGAGTACAGGCAACCAAAACTATGGCTACACCTTC. This chain joins TRBV5-1 and TRBJ1-2; maybe TRBD1 (5 bases). In germline, CDR1 is SGHRS, CDR2 YFSETQ. The CDR3 runs 16 residues. Trimming removed 1 base from V and 2 bases from J, with 15 bases in between.